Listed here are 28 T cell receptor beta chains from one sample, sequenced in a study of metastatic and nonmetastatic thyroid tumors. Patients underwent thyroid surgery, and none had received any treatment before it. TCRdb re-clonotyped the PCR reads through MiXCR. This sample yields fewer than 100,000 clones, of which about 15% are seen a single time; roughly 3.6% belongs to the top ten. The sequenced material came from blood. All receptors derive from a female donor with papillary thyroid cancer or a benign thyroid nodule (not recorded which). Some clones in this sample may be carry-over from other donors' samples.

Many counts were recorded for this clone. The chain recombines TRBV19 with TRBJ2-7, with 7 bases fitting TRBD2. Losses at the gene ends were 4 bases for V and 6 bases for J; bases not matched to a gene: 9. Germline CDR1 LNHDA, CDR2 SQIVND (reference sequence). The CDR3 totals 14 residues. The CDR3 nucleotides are TGTGCCAGTAGTACCCGGGACTATTTAGCCGAGCAGTACTTC. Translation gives CASSTRDYLAEQYF.

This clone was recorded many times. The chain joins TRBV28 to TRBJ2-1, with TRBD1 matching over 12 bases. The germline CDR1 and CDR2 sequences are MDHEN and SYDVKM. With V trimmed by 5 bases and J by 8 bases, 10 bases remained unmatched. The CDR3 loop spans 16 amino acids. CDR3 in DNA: TGTGCCAGCAGTACCCCGGGGACAGGGGGCGCCTATGAGCAGTTCTTC. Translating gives CASSTPGTGGAYEQFF.

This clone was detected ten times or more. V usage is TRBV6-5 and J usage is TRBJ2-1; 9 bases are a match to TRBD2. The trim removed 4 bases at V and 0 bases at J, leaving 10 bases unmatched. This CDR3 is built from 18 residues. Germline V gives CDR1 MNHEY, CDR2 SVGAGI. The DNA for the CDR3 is TGTGCCAGCAGTTCCCCACGCGGGGGGGTCGGCTCCTACAATGAGCAGTTCTTC. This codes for CASSSPRGGVGSYNEQFF.

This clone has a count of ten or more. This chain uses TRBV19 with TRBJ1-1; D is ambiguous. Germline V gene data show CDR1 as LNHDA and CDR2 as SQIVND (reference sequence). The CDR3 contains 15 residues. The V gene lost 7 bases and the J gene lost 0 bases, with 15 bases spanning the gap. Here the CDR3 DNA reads TGTGCCAGTATTCACAGAGATGCCATGAACACTGAAGCTTTCTTT. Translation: CASIHRDAMNTEAFF.

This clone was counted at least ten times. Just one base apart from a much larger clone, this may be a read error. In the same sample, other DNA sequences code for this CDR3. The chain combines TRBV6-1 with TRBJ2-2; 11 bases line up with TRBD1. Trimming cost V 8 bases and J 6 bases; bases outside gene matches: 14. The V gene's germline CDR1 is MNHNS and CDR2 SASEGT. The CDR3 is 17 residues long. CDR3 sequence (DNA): TGTGCCAGCTGCCGGCGTGGGGGACAGGGGGTCCCCGGGGAGCTGTTTTTT. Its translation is CASCRRGGQGVPGELFF.

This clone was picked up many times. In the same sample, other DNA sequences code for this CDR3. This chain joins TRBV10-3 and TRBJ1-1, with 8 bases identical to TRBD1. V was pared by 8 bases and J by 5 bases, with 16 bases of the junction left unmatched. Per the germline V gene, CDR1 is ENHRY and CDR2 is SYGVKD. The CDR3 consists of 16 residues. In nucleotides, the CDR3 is TGTGCCATCCGGGGGGCACCAGGGGGCAGGGCAACTGAAGCTTTCTTT. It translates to CAIRGAPGGRATEAFF.

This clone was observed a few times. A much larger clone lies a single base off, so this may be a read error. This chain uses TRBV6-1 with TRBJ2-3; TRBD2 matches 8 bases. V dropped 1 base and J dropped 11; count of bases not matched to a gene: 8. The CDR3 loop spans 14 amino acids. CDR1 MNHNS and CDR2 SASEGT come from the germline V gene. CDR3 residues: CASSEGLSGGKQYF. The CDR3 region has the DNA TGTGCCAGCAGTGAAGGACTATCGGGGGGGAAGCAGTATTTT.

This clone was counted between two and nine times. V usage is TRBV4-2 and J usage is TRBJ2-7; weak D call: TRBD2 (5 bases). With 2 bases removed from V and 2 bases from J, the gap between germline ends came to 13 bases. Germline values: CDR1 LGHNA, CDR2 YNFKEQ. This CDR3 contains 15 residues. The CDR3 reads CASSQRIDYTYEQYF. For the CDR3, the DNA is TGTGCCAGCAGCCAAAGGATAGACTATACCTACGAGCAGTACTTC.

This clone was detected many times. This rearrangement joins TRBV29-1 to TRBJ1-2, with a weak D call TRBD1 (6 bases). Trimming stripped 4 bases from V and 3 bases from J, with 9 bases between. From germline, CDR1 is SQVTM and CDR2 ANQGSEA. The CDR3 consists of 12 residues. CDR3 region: CSVGAGDYGYTF. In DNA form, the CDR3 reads TGCAGCGTTGGGGCAGGGGACTATGGCTACACCTTC.

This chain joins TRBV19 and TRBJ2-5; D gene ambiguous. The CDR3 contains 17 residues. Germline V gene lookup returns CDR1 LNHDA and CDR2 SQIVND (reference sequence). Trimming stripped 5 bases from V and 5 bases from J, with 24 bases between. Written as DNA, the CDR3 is TGTGCCAGTAGTTCCGGCATATCGAGGTCTCGGGCGGAGACCCAGTACTTC. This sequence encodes CASSSGISRSRAETQYF.

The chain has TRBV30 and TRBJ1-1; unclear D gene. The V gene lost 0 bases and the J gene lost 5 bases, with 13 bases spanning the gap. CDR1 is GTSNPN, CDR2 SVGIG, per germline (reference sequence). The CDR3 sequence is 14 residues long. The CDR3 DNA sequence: TGTGCCTGGAGTGTAGGATTAACGTATACTGAAGCTTTCTTT. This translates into CAWSVGLTYTEAFF.

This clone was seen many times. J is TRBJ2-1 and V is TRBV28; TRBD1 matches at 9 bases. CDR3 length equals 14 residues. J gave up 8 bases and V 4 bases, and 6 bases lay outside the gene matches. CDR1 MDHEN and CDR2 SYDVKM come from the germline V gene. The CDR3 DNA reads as TGTGCCAGCAGTTCCGGACAGGGGCCGCATGAGCAGTTCTTC. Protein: CASSSGQGPHEQFF.

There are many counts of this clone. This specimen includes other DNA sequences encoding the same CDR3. CDR3 bases: TGCAGTGCTGCCTCCCCGGGACGGACTTTAGGGGCAACTAATGAAAAACTGTTTTTT. Translating gives CSAASPGRTLGATNEKLFF. The chain uses TRBV20-1 and TRBJ1-4, with a weak D call TRBD1 (5 bases). Trimming stripped 5 bases from V and 0 bases from J, with 25 bases between. The CDR3 length is 19 residues. CDR1 and CDR2 (germline): DFQATT, SNEGSKA (reference sequence).

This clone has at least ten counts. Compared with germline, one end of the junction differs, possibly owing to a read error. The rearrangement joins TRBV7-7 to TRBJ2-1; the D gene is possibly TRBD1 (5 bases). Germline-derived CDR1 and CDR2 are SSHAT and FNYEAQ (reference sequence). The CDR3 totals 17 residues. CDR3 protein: CASSLGVRPNNPDEQFF. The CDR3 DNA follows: TGTGCTAGCAGCTTAGGGGTCCGACCGAACAACCCTGATGAGCAGTTCTTC. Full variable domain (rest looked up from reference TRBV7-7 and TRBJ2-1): GAGVSQSPRYKVTKRGQDVTLRCDPISSHATLYWYQQALGQGPEFLTYFNYEAQPDKSGLPSDRFSAERPEGSISTLTIQRTEQRDSAMYRCASSLGVRPNNPDEQFFGPGTRLTVL.

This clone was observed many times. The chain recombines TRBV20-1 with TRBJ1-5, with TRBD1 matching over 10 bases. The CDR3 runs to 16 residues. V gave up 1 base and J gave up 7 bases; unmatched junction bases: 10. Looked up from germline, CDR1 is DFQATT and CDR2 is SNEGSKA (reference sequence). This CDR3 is CSARGRDRGLGQPQHF. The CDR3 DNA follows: TGCAGTGCTAGAGGGAGAGACAGGGGGCTGGGGCAGCCCCAGCATTTT.

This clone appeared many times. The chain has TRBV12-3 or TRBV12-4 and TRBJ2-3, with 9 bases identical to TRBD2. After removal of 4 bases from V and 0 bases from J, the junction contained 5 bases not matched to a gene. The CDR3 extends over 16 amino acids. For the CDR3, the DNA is TGTGCCAGCAGTTGGGTTAGCGGGGGAAGCACAGATACGCAGTATTTT. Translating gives CASSWVSGGSTDTQYF.

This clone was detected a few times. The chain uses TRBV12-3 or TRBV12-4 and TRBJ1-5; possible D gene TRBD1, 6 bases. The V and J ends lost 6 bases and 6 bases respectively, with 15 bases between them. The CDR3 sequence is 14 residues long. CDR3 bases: TGTGCCAGCAGCAGGACAGTTGGTTCTCAGCCCCAGCATTTT. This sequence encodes CASSRTVGSQPQHF.

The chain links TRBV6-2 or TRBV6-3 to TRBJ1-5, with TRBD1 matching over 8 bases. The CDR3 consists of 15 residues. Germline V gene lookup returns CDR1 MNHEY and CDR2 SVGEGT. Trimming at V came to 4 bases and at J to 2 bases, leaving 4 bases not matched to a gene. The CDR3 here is CASSFPGQGNQPQHF. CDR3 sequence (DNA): TGTGCCAGCAGTTTCCCGGGACAGGGCAATCAGCCCCAGCATTTT.

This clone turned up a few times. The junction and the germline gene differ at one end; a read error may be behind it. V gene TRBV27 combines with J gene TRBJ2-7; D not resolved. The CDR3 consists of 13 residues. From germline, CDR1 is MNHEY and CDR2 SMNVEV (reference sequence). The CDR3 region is CASSLGKAYEQYF. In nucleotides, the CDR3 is TGTGCCAGCAGTTTAGGGAAGGCCTACGAGCAGTACTTT.

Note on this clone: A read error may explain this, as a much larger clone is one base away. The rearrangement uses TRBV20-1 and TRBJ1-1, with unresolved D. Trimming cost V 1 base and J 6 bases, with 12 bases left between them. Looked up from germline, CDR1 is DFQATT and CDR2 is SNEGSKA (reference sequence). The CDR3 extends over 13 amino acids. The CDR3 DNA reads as TGCAGTGCTAGAGCGGACTCACGCGCTGAAGCTTTCTTT. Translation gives CSARADSRAEAFF.

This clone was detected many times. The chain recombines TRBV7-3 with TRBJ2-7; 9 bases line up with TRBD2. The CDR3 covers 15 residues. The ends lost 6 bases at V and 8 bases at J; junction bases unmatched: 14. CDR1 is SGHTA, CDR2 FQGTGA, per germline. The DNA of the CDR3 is TGTGCCAGCAGTTCCGGGACTAGCTCCTCCGGAAAGCAGTACTTC. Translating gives CASSSGTSSSGKQYF. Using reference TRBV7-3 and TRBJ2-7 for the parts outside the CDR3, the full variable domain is GAGVSQTPSNKVTEKGKYVELRCDPISGHTALYWYRQSLGQGPEFLIYFQGTGAADDSGLPNDRFFAVRPEGSVSTLKIQRTERGDSAVYLCASSSGTSSSGKQYFGPGTRLTVT.

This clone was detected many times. The CDR3 spells CASTNVGGSYGYTF. CDR3 nucleotides: TGTGCCAGCACCAACGTCGGGGGATCCTATGGCTACACCTTC. V and J are TRBV7-9 and TRBJ1-2; possibly TRBD1 for D (5 bases). The germline V gene encodes CDR1 SEHNR and CDR2 FQNEAQ (reference sequence). The CDR3 runs to 14 residues. Trimming left V 7 bases short and J 4 bases short, with 16 bases between.

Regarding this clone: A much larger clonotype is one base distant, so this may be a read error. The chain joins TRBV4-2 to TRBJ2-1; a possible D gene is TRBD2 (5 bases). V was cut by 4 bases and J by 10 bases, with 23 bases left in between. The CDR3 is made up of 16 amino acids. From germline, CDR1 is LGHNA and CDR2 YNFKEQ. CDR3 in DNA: TGTGCCAGCAGCCCAGCCCATAAAGGGCCTCGAGGGGAGCAGTTCTTC. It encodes CASSPAHKGPRGEQFF.

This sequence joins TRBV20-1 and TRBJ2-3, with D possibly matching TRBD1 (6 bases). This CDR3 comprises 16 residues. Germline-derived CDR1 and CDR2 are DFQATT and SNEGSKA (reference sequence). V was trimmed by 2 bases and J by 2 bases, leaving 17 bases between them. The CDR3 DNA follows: TGCAGTGCTAGATCAAGGACAGCCGGCGACACAGATACGCAGTATTTT. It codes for CSARSRTAGDTDTQYF.

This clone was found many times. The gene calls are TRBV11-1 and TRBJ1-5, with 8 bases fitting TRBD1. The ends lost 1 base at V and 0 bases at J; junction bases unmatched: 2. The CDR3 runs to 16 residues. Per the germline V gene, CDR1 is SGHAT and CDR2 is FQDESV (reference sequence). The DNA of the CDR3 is TGTGCCAGCAGCTTAGGGCAGGGGGCTAGCAATCAGCCCCAGCATTTT. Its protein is CASSLGQGASNQPQHF.

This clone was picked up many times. The CDR3 reads CASSLDPGQGVDEQFF. The CDR3 DNA is TGTGCCAGCAGCTTAGATCCTGGACAGGGGGTGGATGAGCAGTTCTTC. The rearrangement links TRBV11-2 to TRBJ2-1; 10 bases map to TRBD1. This CDR3 comprises 16 residues. The germline CDR1 and CDR2 sequences are SGHAT and FQNNGV. Trimming removed 0 bases from V and 8 bases from J; junction bases left unmatched: 7.

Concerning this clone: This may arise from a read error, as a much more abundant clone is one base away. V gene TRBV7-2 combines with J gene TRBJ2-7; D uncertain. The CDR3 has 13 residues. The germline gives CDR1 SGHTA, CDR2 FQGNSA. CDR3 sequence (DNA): TGTGCCAGCAGCTTAGTGGGGTCCTACGAGCAGCACTTC. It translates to CASSLVGSYEQHF.

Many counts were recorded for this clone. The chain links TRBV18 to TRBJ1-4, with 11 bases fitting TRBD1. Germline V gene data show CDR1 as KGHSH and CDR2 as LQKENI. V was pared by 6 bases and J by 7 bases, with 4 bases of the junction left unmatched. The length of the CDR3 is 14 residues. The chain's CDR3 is CASSPGTGGEKLFF. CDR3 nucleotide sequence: TGTGCCAGCTCCCCCGGGACAGGGGGTGAAAAACTGTTTTTT.